This entry lists 3 T cell receptor beta chains sequenced from one sample in a study of radiotherapy plus CTLA-4 blockade in lung cancer. Produced via immunoSEQ multiplex PCR; TCRdb's table is partial and in-frame only. The sample contains 30,000 to 35,000 clones, 75% to 90% of which appear only once. Sequencing used peripheral blood, obtained from a patient treated with radiotherapy plus ipilimumab. The receptors stem from a human donor with non-small cell lung cancer that progressed on radiotherapy plus ipilimumab.

This CDR3 is CASSYSPPGDTQYF. CDR3 nucleotide sequence: TGTGCCAGCAGTTATTCCCCCCCGGGGGATACGCAGTATTTT. The rearrangement uses TRBV7-6 and TRBJ2-3; perhaps TRBD2 as D (5 bases). Germline values: CDR1 SGHVS, CDR2 FNYEAQ. The CDR3 extends over 14 amino acids. The ends were cut back, 6 bases at V and 6 bases at J, with 16 bases in the middle.

The CDR3 loop is CASSPYRVANYGYTF. Here the CDR3 DNA reads TGTGCCAGCAGCCCTTACAGGGTGGCTAACTATGGCTACACCTTC. The V call is TRBV7-9, the J call TRBJ1-2; possibly TRBD1 for D (6 bases). Germline V CDR1 and CDR2: SEHNR, FQNEAQ (reference sequence). V lost 5 bases to trimming and J lost 0 bases, with 13 bases between them. The CDR3 has 15 amino acids.

This clone was found once. This chain connects TRBV2 to TRBJ2-5; the D is unclear. Germline loops: CDR1 SNHLY, CDR2 FYNNEI. The CDR3 has 12 residues. Trimming removed 7 bases from V and 0 bases from J, with 6 bases in between. The CDR3 sequence is CASKEYQETQYF. The CDR3 bases are TGTGCCAGCAAAGAGTACCAAGAGACCCAGTACTTC.